The 28 T cell receptor beta chains presented below share a single source sample, sequenced in a study of blood T cell repertoires in COVID-19. Using immunoSEQ multiplex PCR, the repertoire was profiled, and TCRdb retains in-frame clones only, with some absent. The sample comprises roughly 180,000 clones, 80% to 90% of which are singletons, and roughly 5% rests with the top ten. The sample was peripheral blood. The receptors here all came from a woman aged 45-65 years with COVID-19, enrolled during active disease.

This clone was seen a few times. The CDR3 bases are TGTGCCAGCAGTGATTCAGGGGTTGTATACGAGCAGTACTTC. It codes for CASSDSGVVYEQYF. The J gene is TRBJ2-7, the V gene TRBV2; D is possibly TRBD1 (6 bases). In germline, CDR1 is SNHLY, CDR2 FYNNEI. V dropped 3 bases and J dropped 4 bases, with 13 bases sitting between them. This CDR3 is 14 amino acids long.

J is TRBJ1-2 and V is TRBV6-5; 8 nucleotides line up with TRBD1. The germline gives CDR1 MNHEY, CDR2 SVGAGI. After removal of 7 bases from V and 4 bases from J, the junction contained 8 bases not matched to a gene. The CDR3 consists of 14 residues. The CDR3 protein is CASTTGQGGYGYTF. CDR3 in DNA: TGTGCCAGCACTACCGGACAGGGCGGCTATGGCTACACCTTC.

The gene calls are TRBV6-4 and TRBJ2-3; the match to TRBD2 covers 8 bases. Looked up from germline, CDR1 is MRHNA and CDR2 is SNTAGT. CDR3 length equals 14 residues. With 3 bases clipped from V and 4 bases from J, the junction kept 3 bases outside the gene matches. The CDR3 DNA is TGTGCCAGCAGTGAGGTAGCGGGGTCAGATACGCAGTATTTT. Its protein product is CASSEVAGSDTQYF.

The rearrangement uses TRBV7-3 and TRBJ2-2; D possibly corresponds to TRBD1 (6 bases). Germline assignment: CDR1 SGHTA and CDR2 FQGTGA. V lost 5 bases and J lost 2, with 9 bases in between. This CDR3 has 14 amino acids. CDR3: CASSRTVNTGELFF. CDR3 nucleotides: TGTGCCAGCAGCCGGACAGTTAACACCGGGGAGCTGTTTTTT.

This clone has more than one count but fewer than ten. This chain connects TRBV5-8 to TRBJ2-5; 9 bases are a match to TRBD1. The CDR3 length is 14 residues. Germline V gene lookup returns CDR1 SGHTS and CDR2 YDEGEE. The V segment lost 3 bases and the J segment 4 bases; nucleotides outside the gene matches: 4. This chain's CDR3 is CASSSGTGSETQYF. The CDR3 nucleotides read TGTGCCAGCAGCTCGGGGACAGGGTCAGAGACCCAGTACTTC.

The chain has TRBV30 and TRBJ1-5, with D perhaps TRBD1 (5 bases). The V end lost 0 bases, the J end lost 6 bases, and 12 bases lay between the germline ends. Germline CDR1 GTSNPN, CDR2 SVGIG (reference sequence). There are 14 residues in the CDR3. The CDR3 region is CAWSVQGGGQPQHF. The CDR3 DNA sequence: TGTGCCTGGAGTGTTCAGGGCGGCGGTCAGCCCCAGCATTTT.

The chain carries TRBV9 and TRBJ2-7, with 10 bases identical to TRBD2. The CDR3 sequence is 16 residues long. Germline assignment: CDR1 SGDLS and CDR2 YYNGEE. V shed 2 bases and J 2 bases; nucleotides not matched to a gene: 7. This CDR3 reads CASSVSAGGLTYEQYF. CDR3 bases: TGTGCCAGCAGCGTGTCAGCGGGGGGGCTGACCTACGAGCAGTACTTC.

The chain carries TRBV2 and TRBJ1-1; D is undetermined. Germline V gene lookup returns CDR1 SNHLY and CDR2 FYNNEI. V lost 1 base and J lost 13, with 16 bases in between. CDR3 length: 13 residues. CDR3 nucleotide sequence: TGTGCCAGCAGTGAAGGGGTGGGCATATCCAATTTCTTT. Amino acids: CASSEGVGISNFF.

The V gene is TRBV10-3, the J gene TRBJ1-6; tentative D call: TRBD1 (5 bases). CDR1 is ENHRY and CDR2 is SYGVKD in the germline V gene. With 2 bases removed from V and 7 bases from J, the gap between germline ends came to 9 bases. This CDR3 has 14 amino acids. CDR3 nucleotides: TGTGCCATCAGTGAGAGGGGCTGGAATTCACCCCTCCACTTT. Its protein is CAISERGWNSPLHF.

The chain combines TRBV7-2 with TRBJ2-3; TRBD2 aligns across 8 bases. This CDR3 contains 14 residues. V shed 5 bases and J 2 bases; nucleotides not matched to a gene: 3. Germline V lookup: CDR1 SGHTA, CDR2 FQGNSA. For the CDR3, the DNA is TGTGCCAGCAGCGTGCGGGGGGCCACAGATACGCAGTATTTT. Residues: CASSVRGATDTQYF.

The rearrangement uses TRBV21-1 and TRBJ2-1; TRBD2 is the table's D call, not checked against the DNA. TRBV21-1 is a pseudogene. The CDR3 totals 15 residues. CDR3 in amino acids: CASSKVRRDYNEQFF. The CDR3 DNA reads TGTGCCAGCAGCAAAGTGCGGCGAGACTACAATGAGCAGTTCTTC.

The chain has TRBV7-9 and TRBJ2-5; TRBD1 is a possible D gene (5 bases). The germline gives CDR1 SEHNR, CDR2 FQNEAQ (reference sequence). The CDR3 loop spans 16 amino acids. The V end lost 1 base, the J end lost 0 bases, and 12 bases lay between the germline ends. The CDR3 region is CASSLGQGLYQETQYF. CDR3 sequence (DNA): TGTGCCAGCAGCTTAGGGCAGGGCCTGTACCAAGAGACCCAGTACTTC.

This sequence joins TRBV19 and TRBJ2-7, with TRBD2 matching over 7 bases. V shed 3 bases, J shed 3 bases, and the junction held 11 bases outside the gene matches. The CDR3 totals 16 residues. Per germline, CDR1 LNHDA and CDR2 SQIVND (reference sequence). In nucleotides, the CDR3 is TGTGCCAGTAGTATTTCGGCCTCCCGGGGGGACTACGAGCAGTACTTC. Its translation: CASSISASRGDYEQYF.

V gene TRBV4-3 combines with J gene TRBJ1-1, with a weak D call TRBD1 (6 bases). The CDR3 contains 16 residues. Germline V CDR1 and CDR2: LGHNA, YSLEER. The V end lost 0 bases, the J end lost 4 bases, and 15 bases lay between the germline ends. CDR3 nucleotides: TGCGCCAGCAGCCAAGATCTAGGGGGGAGGGTCACTGAAGCTTTCTTT. Its protein product is CASSQDLGGRVTEAFF.

This clone was observed a few times. The CDR3, as DNA: TGTGCCAGCAGGGACAGCTCGGGACATAACACTGAAGCTTTCTTT. Translation gives CASRDSSGHNTEAFF. The chain carries TRBV6-4 and TRBJ1-1, with D maybe TRBD1 (6 bases). The V and J ends lost 6 bases and 2 bases respectively, with 16 bases between them. Per the germline V gene, CDR1 is MRHNA and CDR2 is SNTAGT. This CDR3 comprises 15 residues.

The chain is built from TRBV6-1 and TRBJ2-1; D gene uncertain. The V end was cut by 2 bases, the J end by 7 bases, with 12 bases between. CDR1 and CDR2 (germline): MNHNS, SASEGT. CDR3 length: 14 residues. In nucleotides, the CDR3 is TGTGCCAGCAGTGAACCGATTAGTAGTAATGAGCAGTTCTTC. The encoded protein is CASSEPISSNEQFF.

This rearrangement joins TRBV5-1 to TRBJ2-1; D may be TRBD2 (6 bases). The CDR3 is 17 amino acids. The V end lost 0 bases, the J end lost 5 bases, and 18 bases lay between the germline ends. Looked up from germline, CDR1 is SGHRS and CDR2 is YFSETQ. As DNA, the CDR3 is TGCGCCAGCAGCTTGGAGTCGTGGTTAGCGGCAAACAATGAGCAGTTCTTC. Its translation is CASSLESWLAANNEQFF.

The chain uses TRBV6-5 and TRBJ1-6, with 7 bases identical to TRBD1. This CDR3 comprises 15 residues. CDR1 and CDR2 from the germline V gene are MNHEY and SVGAGI. Trimming at V came to 2 bases and at J to 9 bases, leaving 7 bases not matched to a gene. For the CDR3, the DNA is TGTGCCAGCAGTTACGACGACAGGGTTGGTTCACCCCTCCACTTT. Its translation is CASSYDDRVGSPLHF.

CDR3 nucleotide sequence: TGTGCCAGCAGCCCGCTAGCGGGGACCCAAGAGACCCAGTACTTC. The encoded protein is CASSPLAGTQETQYF. The rearrangement links TRBV2 to TRBJ2-5; 9 bases are shared with TRBD2. CDR1 and CDR2 (germline): SNHLY, FYNNEI. The CDR3 sequence is 15 residues long. V gave up 6 bases and J gave up 1 base; unmatched junction bases: 6.

CDR3 amino acids: CASLPGTGGNYGYTF. The CDR3 DNA is TGTGCCAGTCTTCCCGGGACAGGGGGGAACTATGGCTACACCTTC. The V and J genes are TRBV19 and TRBJ1-2; TRBD1 agrees at 11 bases. This CDR3 is 15 amino acids long. V shed 8 bases and J 2 bases; nucleotides not matched to a gene: 7. Germline values: CDR1 LNHDA, CDR2 SQIVND (reference sequence).

The chain recombines TRBV4-3 with TRBJ2-2; D is undetermined. Germline V CDR1 and CDR2: LGHNA, YSLEER. V was pared by 0 bases and J by 3 bases, with 5 bases between. CDR3 length: 14 residues. The CDR3 DNA reads as TGCGCCAGCAGCCAAGACATTTACACCGGGGAGCTGTTTTTT. As protein: CASSQDIYTGELFF.

The J gene is TRBJ1-2, the V gene TRBV28, with D possibly TRBD1 on 5 matching bases. CDR3 size: 15 residues. The germline V and J ends were trimmed by 4 bases and 4 bases, with 16 bases remaining between them. Germline CDR1 reads MDHEN; CDR2 reads SYDVKM. The CDR3 loop reads CASSSGQGTPYGYTF. CDR3 coding DNA: TGTGCCAGCAGTTCTGGACAAGGGACTCCCTATGGCTACACCTTC.

The V and J genes are TRBV10-1 and TRBJ2-7; TRBD1 matches 8 bases. The germline V gene encodes CDR1 WNHNN and CDR2 SYGVQD (reference sequence). With 2 bases clipped from V and 3 bases from J, the junction kept 6 bases outside the gene matches. The CDR3 extends over 15 amino acids. CDR3 protein: CASSEIQGANYEQYF. For the CDR3, the DNA is TGCGCCAGCAGTGAGATTCAGGGGGCGAACTACGAGCAGTACTTC.

A single count supports this clone. The J gene is TRBJ2-3, the V gene TRBV3-1 (or the pseudogene TRBV3-2), with D possibly being TRBD2 (7 bases). V lost 8 bases to trimming and J lost 1 base, with 16 bases between them. The CDR3 has 15 amino acids. Germline loops: CDR1 LGHDT, CDR2 YNNKEL (reference sequence). CDR3 protein: CASAIGGQRTDTQYF. The CDR3 DNA reads as TGTGCCAGCGCTATCGGGGGGCAGCGCACAGATACGCAGTATTTT.

The V gene is TRBV6-5, the J gene TRBJ1-1; perhaps TRBD1 as D (5 bases). Trimming left V 8 bases short and J 0 bases short, with 10 bases between. The CDR3 is 13 residues long. Germline V gene lookup returns CDR1 MNHEY and CDR2 SVGAGI. In nucleotides, the CDR3 is TGTGCCAGCGGTACAGGATTGAACACTGAAGCTTTCTTT. Amino acid sequence: CASGTGLNTEAFF.

V usage is TRBV7-9 and J usage is TRBJ2-1; 8 nucleotides agree with TRBD1. CDR1 and CDR2 from the germline V gene are SEHNR and FQNEAQ (reference sequence). V lost 3 bases to trimming and J lost 2 bases; unmatched junction nucleotides: 3. The CDR3 extends over 15 amino acids. The CDR3 bases are TGTGCCAGCAGCTTTAAGACAGGGGCCTACAATGAGCAGTTCTTC. Translation: CASSFKTGAYNEQFF.

This sequence joins TRBV5-1 and TRBJ2-2, with 9 bases lining up with TRBD2. Per germline, CDR1 SGHRS and CDR2 YFSETQ. Unmatched junction bases numbered 6, after V lost 5 bases and J lost 4 bases. This CDR3 is 15 amino acids long. The CDR3 DNA reads as TGCGCCAGCAGTGATAGCGGGGGCCCCACCGGGGAGCTGTTTTTT. Encoded protein: CASSDSGGPTGELFF.

The chain carries TRBV28 and TRBJ2-5, with TRBD2 matching 10 bases. Germline V lookup: CDR1 MDHEN, CDR2 SYDVKM. The ends lost 6 bases at V and 1 base at J; junction bases unmatched: 2. The CDR3 consists of 14 residues. CDR3 amino acids: CASRPSGGQETQYF. CDR3 DNA: TGTGCCAGCAGGCCTAGCGGGGGCCAAGAGACCCAGTACTTC.